One sample yielded the 15 T cell receptor beta chains listed below, sequenced in a study of CD8+ T cells in alopecia areata. Isolated RNA was reverse transcribed into cDNA used as the sequencing template. Data came from immunoSEQ multiplex PCR; TCRdb stores just in-frame clones and leaves some out. Here the sample spans 90,000 to 150,000 clones, around 53% being singletons. Noted treatment: oral pan-JAK inhibitor, 5-10 mg twice daily. Specimen: CD4+ T cells sorted from blood, collected at week 4, from a patient treated with tofacitinib. The origin of the receptors is a human donor with alopecia areata.

This clone appeared a few times. The J gene is TRBJ1-5, the V gene TRBV6-1; D is possibly TRBD1 (5 bases). The CDR3 has 15 residues. Per germline, CDR1 MNHNS and CDR2 SASEGT. Trimming pared 0 bases from V and 5 bases from J, leaving 11 bases between. Written as DNA, the CDR3 is TGTGCCAGCAGTGAAGCTCAGGGTCGCTATCAGCCCCAGCATTTT. It codes for CASSEAQGRYQPQHF.

The V and J genes are TRBV5-6 and TRBJ2-2, with 7 bases that match TRBD1. Germline trimming cut 4 bases from V and 0 bases from J; bases unmatched to any gene: 3. Looked up from germline, CDR1 is SGHDT and CDR2 is YYEEEE. The CDR3 extends over 15 amino acids. CDR3 protein: CASSKTGANTGELFF. Here the CDR3 DNA reads TGTGCCAGCAGCAAAACAGGGGCGAACACCGGGGAGCTGTTTTTT.

The CDR3 nucleotides are TGTGCCTGGAGTTGGAGTGGAGGATCGCATCAGCCCCAGCATTTT. Its protein is CAWSWSGGSHQPQHF. The genes are TRBV30 and TRBJ1-5; D gene unclear. Germline lookup yields CDR1 GTSNPN and CDR2 SVGIG (reference sequence). Trimming removed 2 bases from V and 5 bases from J, with 16 bases in between. This CDR3 has 15 residues.

This clone was detected a few times. The J gene is TRBJ1-1, the V gene TRBV13; D is perhaps TRBD1 (5 bases). V lost 3 bases to trimming and J lost 1 base, with 9 bases between them. The germline V gene encodes CDR1 PRHDT and CDR2 FYEKMQ (reference sequence). This CDR3 is 14 amino acids long. The CDR3 DNA follows: TGTGCCAGCAGCTTGGGCAGGGCGAACACTGAAGCTTTCTTT. Encoded protein: CASSLGRANTEAFF.

A few counts support this clone. The chain joins TRBV28 to TRBJ1-1, with a possible D match to TRBD1 (6 bases). Germline V gives CDR1 MDHEN, CDR2 SYDVKM. V was trimmed by 3 bases and J by 4 bases, leaving 15 bases between them. The CDR3 totals 15 residues. In nucleotides, the CDR3 is TGTGCCAGCAGTTTCTCGGGGGGCAGGGGCACTGAAGCTTTCTTT. As protein: CASSFSGGRGTEAFF. The entire variable domain, with the rest obtained from reference TRBV28 and TRBJ1-1, is as follows: DVKVTQSSRYLVKRTGEKVFLECVQDMDHENMFWYRQDPGLGLRLIYFSYDVKMKEKGDIPEGYSVSREKKERFSLILESASTNQTSMYLCASSFSGGRGTEAFFGQGTRLTVV.

The rearrangement links TRBV5-1 to TRBJ2-6; 7 bases match TRBD1. The germline gives CDR1 SGHRS, CDR2 YFSETQ. The CDR3 totals 15 residues. V was pared by 3 bases and J by 4 bases, with 4 bases of the junction left unmatched. The CDR3 sequence: CASSSDRAGANVLTF. CDR3 nucleotides: TGCGCCAGCAGCTCCGACAGGGCCGGGGCCAACGTCCTGACTTTC.

J is TRBJ2-7 and V is TRBV5-4; D remains unclear. Germline V CDR1 and CDR2: SGHNT, YYREEE (reference sequence). The V gene lost 4 bases and the J gene lost 1 base, with 12 bases spanning the gap. CDR3 size: 14 residues. CDR3 sequence (DNA): TGTGCCAGCAGCCAACGTGAAAGATCCTACGAGCAGTACTTC. This encodes CASSQRERSYEQYF.

The CDR3: CASSFHYPGQGTDTQYF. CDR3 coding DNA: TGCGCCAGCAGCTTTCACTACCCGGGACAGGGCACAGATACGCAGTATTTT. V usage is TRBV5-1 and J usage is TRBJ2-3; 8 bases agree with TRBD1. V trimming: 2 bases; J trimming: 1 base; junction bases outside the gene matches: 9. From germline, CDR1 is SGHRS and CDR2 YFSETQ. This CDR3 region has 17 residues.

The chain is built from TRBV4-2 and TRBJ1-5; D may be TRBD1 (5 bases). With 0 bases removed from V and 3 bases from J, the gap between germline ends came to 9 bases. Germline assignment: CDR1 LGHNA and CDR2 YNFKEQ. The CDR3 contains 15 residues. Here the CDR3 reads CASSQESRANQPQHF. CDR3 sequence (DNA): TGTGCCAGCAGCCAAGAGTCCAGGGCCAATCAGCCCCAGCATTTT.

The chain carries TRBV5-1 and TRBJ2-6; possible D gene TRBD1, 5 bases. Trimming left V 1 base short and J 2 bases short, with 7 bases between. This CDR3 has 15 amino acids. From germline, CDR1 is SGHRS and CDR2 YFSETQ. CDR3 nucleotide sequence: TGCGCCAGCAGCTTGAGGGGTACTGGGGCCAACGTCCTGACTTTC. The encoded protein is CASSLRGTGANVLTF.

This chain's CDR3 is CASSVARPNSGNTIYF. In DNA form, the CDR3 reads TGTGCCAGCAGCGTAGCTCGGCCGAACTCTGGAAACACCATATATTTT. The genes are TRBV9 and TRBJ1-3; no clear D. V lost 0 bases, J lost 0 bases, and 10 bases lay in between. The CDR3 has 16 amino acids. Germline lookup yields CDR1 SGDLS and CDR2 YYNGEE. Full variable domain (outside the CDR3, taken from reference TRBV9 and TRBJ1-3): DSGVTQTPKHLITATGQRVTLRCSPRSGDLSVYWYQQSLDQGLQFLIQYYNGEERAKGNILERFSAQQFPDLHSELNLSSLELGDSALYFCASSVARPNSGNTIYFGEGSWLTVV.

The CDR3 spells CAWRASRLAGRNEQFF. Here the CDR3 DNA reads TGTGCCTGGAGGGCCTCCCGGCTAGCGGGGCGCAATGAGCAGTTCTTC. The genes are TRBV30 and TRBJ2-1, with TRBD2 matching 9 bases. The V segment lost 3 bases and the J segment 6 bases; nucleotides outside the gene matches: 12. The CDR3 sequence is 16 residues long. Germline V gene lookup returns CDR1 GTSNPN and CDR2 SVGIG (reference sequence).

The genes are TRBV5-1 and TRBJ1-4, with D unclear. V lost 5 bases and J 16 bases, leaving 6 bases between the germline ends. CDR1 is SGHRS and CDR2 is YFSETQ in the germline V gene. This CDR3 region has 8 residues. CDR3 nucleotides: TGCGCCAGCAGGAATCCGTTTTTT. Its translation: CASRNPFF.

In this sample, this clone turned up many times. This chain connects TRBV7-3 to TRBJ2-7; 9 nucleotides align to TRBD1. From germline, CDR1 is SGHTA and CDR2 FQGTGA. The CDR3 is made up of 14 amino acids. V shed 4 bases and J 6 bases; nucleotides not matched to a gene: 7. The CDR3 sequence is CASSSGQGHGEQYF. In DNA, the CDR3 is TGTGCCAGCAGCTCGGGACAGGGTCACGGCGAGCAGTACTTC.

Remarks on this clone: This same CDR3 is encoded by further DNA sequences in the sample. The chain joins TRBV18 to TRBJ2-7; 12 nucleotides match TRBD1. This CDR3 comprises 15 residues. J lost 4 bases, V lost 4 bases, and 5 bases had no gene match. CDR1 KGHSH and CDR2 LQKENI come from the germline V gene. CDR3 sequence: CASSRPGQGAYEQYF. CDR3 nucleotides: TGTGCCAGCTCACGACCGGGACAGGGGGCTTACGAGCAGTACTTC.